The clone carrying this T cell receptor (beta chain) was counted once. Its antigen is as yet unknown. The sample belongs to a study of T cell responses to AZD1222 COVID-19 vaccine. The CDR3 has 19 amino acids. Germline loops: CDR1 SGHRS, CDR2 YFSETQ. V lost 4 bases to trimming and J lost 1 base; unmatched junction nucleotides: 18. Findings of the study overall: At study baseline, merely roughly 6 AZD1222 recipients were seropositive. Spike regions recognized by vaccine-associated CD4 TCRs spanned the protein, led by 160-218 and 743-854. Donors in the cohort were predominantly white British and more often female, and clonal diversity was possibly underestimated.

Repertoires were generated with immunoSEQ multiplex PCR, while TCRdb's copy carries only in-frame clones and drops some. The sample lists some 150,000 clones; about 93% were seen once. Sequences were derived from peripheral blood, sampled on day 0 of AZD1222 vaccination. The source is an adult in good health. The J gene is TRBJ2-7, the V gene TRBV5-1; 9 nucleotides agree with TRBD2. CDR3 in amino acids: CASSPDIPGLASGSYEQYF. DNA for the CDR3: TGCGCCAGCAGCCCGGACATCCCGGGACTAGCTTCAGGTTCCTACGAGCAGTACTTC.